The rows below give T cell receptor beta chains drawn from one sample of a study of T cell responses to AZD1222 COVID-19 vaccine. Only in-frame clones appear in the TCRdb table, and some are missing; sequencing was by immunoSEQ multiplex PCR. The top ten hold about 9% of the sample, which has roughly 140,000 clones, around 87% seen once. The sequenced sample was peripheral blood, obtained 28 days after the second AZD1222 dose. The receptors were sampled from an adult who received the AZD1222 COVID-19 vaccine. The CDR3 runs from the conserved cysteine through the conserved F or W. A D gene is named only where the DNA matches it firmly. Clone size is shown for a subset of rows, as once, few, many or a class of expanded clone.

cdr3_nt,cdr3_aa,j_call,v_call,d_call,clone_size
TGTGCCAGCAGTCCTTTGGGACGAACTGAAGCTTTCTTT,CASSPLGRTEAFF,TRBJ1-1,TRBV28,-,once
TGTGCCAGCTCACCACGTCGGACAGGGCGGGAGACCCAGTACTTC,CASSPRRTGRETQYF,TRBJ2-5,TRBV18,TRBD1,-
TGTGCCTGGAGCTGGCAGTCCGGTGAAAAACTGTTTTTT,CAWSWQSGEKLFF,TRBJ1-4,TRBV30,-,few
TGTGCCAGCAGCCCCGCCGGGCTCTATGGCTACACCTTC,CASSPAGLYGYTF,TRBJ1-2,TRBV2,-,-
TGCGCCAGCAGCTTAGGGGAATATGGCTACACCTTC,CASSLGEYGYTF,TRBJ1-2,TRBV5-1,-,-
TGTGCCACCAGTGTCGGACTAGCGGGAGTCTGGGAGACCCAGTACTTC,CATSVGLAGVWETQYF,TRBJ2-5,TRBV24-1,TRBD2,-
TGCGCCAGCAGCTTGGCGACAGCGGGCAAGGGGGAGACCCAGTACTTC,CASSLATAGKGETQYF,TRBJ2-5,TRBV5-1,-,-
TGTGCCAGTAGCCCGCCAGGGGGGATGAACACTGAAGCTTTCTTT,CASSPPGGMNTEAFF,TRBJ1-1,TRBV19,TRBD1,once
TGTGCCAGCAGCCAAGATCTCCTAACCGGGGAGCTGTTTTTT,CASSQDLLTGELFF,TRBJ2-2,TRBV4-2,-,-
TGTGCCAGCAGCACAGGGGACAGGGGGCAGGGTGAAGCTTTCTTT,CASSTGDRGQGEAFF,TRBJ1-1,TRBV5-4,TRBD1,-
TGTGCCAGCAGCGTACGAAAAACAACAACTAATGAAAAACTGTTTTTT,CASSVRKTTTNEKLFF,TRBJ1-4,TRBV9,-,-
TGTGCCAGCAGCTTGAGAAGGACTAGCGGTTCTTGGGAGACCCAGTACTTC,CASSLRRTSGSWETQYF,TRBJ2-5,TRBV5-4,TRBD2,-
TGCGCCAGCAGCTTGGGGACCCTTGGGTCCGGGGAGCTGTTTTTT,CASSLGTLGSGELFF,TRBJ2-2,TRBV5-1,-,once
TGTGCCACCAGTGACGCTCGACAAACCCAAAACTATGGCTACACCTTC,CATSDARQTQNYGYTF,TRBJ1-2,TRBV24-1,-,few
TGTGCCAGCATTTTACAGGGGGCTATTACTGAAGCTTTCTTT,CASILQGAITEAFF,TRBJ1-1,TRBV27,TRBD1,-
TGTGCCAGCAGAGGGTTGCGCTATGGGGGGGAGCTGTTTTTT,CASRGLRYGGELFF,TRBJ2-2,TRBV6-5,-,-
TGTGCCAGCAGTGAAGGCCTAGCGGCCCACAATGAGCAGTTCTTC,CASSEGLAAHNEQFF,TRBJ2-1,TRBV2,TRBD2,-
TGTGCCAGCAGTAGGACAGGGGGGGACCTCAATCAGCCCCAGCATTTT,CASSRTGGDLNQPQHF,TRBJ1-5,TRBV28,TRBD1,-
TGTGCCAGCAGCTTGAATAGCGGGAGGGCCCTTTTTGAGCAGTTCTTC,CASSLNSGRALFEQFF,TRBJ2-1,TRBV7-3,TRBD2,-
TGTGCCAGCACGGGGGGGGCGAAGAATGAGCAGTTCTTC,CASTGGAKNEQFF,TRBJ2-1,TRBV12-3/TRBV12-4,TRBD2,-
TGTGCCAGAACCCCGGATAGCGCCGGCAATGAGCAGTTCTTC,CARTPDSAGNEQFF,TRBJ2-1,TRBV3-1/TRBV3-2,-,-
TGTGCCAGCAGCTTTCGGCTAGCGGGAGGAGGTAGGACAGATACGCAGTATTTT,CASSFRLAGGGRTDTQYF,TRBJ2-3,TRBV5-4,TRBD2,-
TGTGCCAGCAGCCAAGACTACCTTCGCCGGGACAGGCATCCTAACTATGGCTACACCTTC,CASSQDYLRRDRHPNYGYTF,TRBJ1-2,TRBV3-1/TRBV3-2,TRBD1,-
TGTGCCAGCAGCTTATCTCGGTCTAGCGGGAACAATGAGCAGTTCTTC,CASSLSRSSGNNEQFF,TRBJ2-1,TRBV7-8,TRBD2,-
TGCAGTGCTAGTCCCCCCTATGTCGGGGCAGGAAGCTCCTACAATGAGCAGTTCTTC,CSASPPYVGAGSSYNEQFF,TRBJ2-1,TRBV20-1,-,-
TGTGCCAGCAGCTTACTAGGGGGCCGATACACTGAAGCTTTCTTT,CASSLLGGRYTEAFF,TRBJ1-1,TRBV11-2,TRBD1,-
TGTGCCAGCTCACGGGACAGGGTAGGCAATCAGCCCCAGCATTTT,CASSRDRVGNQPQHF,TRBJ1-5,TRBV18,TRBD1,few
TGTGCCAGCAGCTTGCCCAGCACAGATACGCAGTATTTT,CASSLPSTDTQYF,TRBJ2-3,TRBV5-4,-,-
TGTGCCAGCAGCACTACTAGCGGAGGGATCGAGCAGTACTTC,CASSTTSGGIEQYF,TRBJ2-7,TRBV7-2,TRBD2,-
TGTGCCAGCAGCCGACAGTCGAGCTATGGCTACACCTTC,CASSRQSSYGYTF,TRBJ1-2,TRBV9,-,-
TGTGCCAGTAGTAAGGCAGGGAGGCGTGAGACTGAAGCTTTCTTT,CASSKAGRRETEAFF,TRBJ1-1,TRBV19,-,once
TGTTCGTTTCCGGGCACCTACGAGCAGTACTTC,CSFPGTYEQYF,TRBJ2-7,TRBV6-5,-,-
TGTGCCAGCAGCTTGGGCACAATGAACACTGAAGCTTTCTTT,CASSLGTMNTEAFF,TRBJ1-1,TRBV5-4,-,-
TGTGCCAGCAGCTTAGAATCGAACACTGAAGCTTTCTTT,CASSLESNTEAFF,TRBJ1-1,TRBV7-9,-,-
TGTGCCACCGCGGGTACTACTAGCGGGTCGGAGACCCAGTACTTC,CATAGTTSGSETQYF,TRBJ2-5,TRBV7-3,TRBD2,-
TGTGCCAGCAGTTATTCGAGGGGGCATCAAAACACCATATATTTT,CASSYSRGHQNTIYF,TRBJ1-3,TRBV6-5,TRBD1,few
TGTGCCAGCAGCTTCGGCCTAGCGGGAGGAGAGTACACCGGGGAGCTGTTTTTT,CASSFGLAGGEYTGELFF,TRBJ2-2,TRBV11-3,TRBD2,-
TGTGCCAGCAGCCGAGCGACAGGGGTATCAAGGACCCAGCATTTT,CASSRATGVSRTQHF,TRBJ1-5,TRBV28,TRBD1,-
TGTGCCAGCAGCCAAGGGGGTAGCGGGCATACCTACGAGCAGTACTTC,CASSQGGSGHTYEQYF,TRBJ2-7,TRBV14,TRBD2,-
TGTGCCTGGAGCGGGGGGTATGGCACAGATACGCAGTATTTT,CAWSGGYGTDTQYF,TRBJ2-3,TRBV30,TRBD2,-
TGTGCCAGCAGTTACTCTACGAAGGGACAGGGGGCAATCGCGAACACCGGGGAGCTGTTTTTT,CASSYSTKGQGAIANTGELFF,TRBJ2-2,TRBV6-7,TRBD1,-
TGTGCCAGCAACCAACAGGGGGTTTATCAGCCCCAGCATTTT,CASNQQGVYQPQHF,TRBJ1-5,TRBV28,TRBD1,-
TGTGCCAGCAGTGAAGCTTACAGGGACTATGGCTACACCTTC,CASSEAYRDYGYTF,TRBJ1-2,TRBV2,-,-
TGTGCCAGCAGCGTAGTCCCAGGGTCGAGCACTGAAGCTTTCTTT,CASSVVPGSSTEAFF,TRBJ1-1,TRBV9,-,-
TGCGCCAGCAGTTACGCTAGCGCGGATTCCTCCGCCAATGAGCAGTTCTTC,CASSYASADSSANEQFF,TRBJ2-1,TRBV5-1,-,-
TGTGCCTGGAGTGTAACTAGTCCGACAGATACGCAGTATTTT,CAWSVTSPTDTQYF,TRBJ2-3,TRBV30,-,-